This T cell receptor beta chain was sequenced in a study of blood T cell repertoires in COVID-19. In the source study's methods: From reference gene primer amplification, estimates of nucleated cell counts were derived. The data were produced by immunoSEQ multiplex PCR, yet TCRdb's version contains in-frame clones alone and is incomplete. The V and J calls and clone size are taken from that table; D and trimming were inferred from the DNA. The table has about 270,000 clones, around 86% seen once. The V end was cut by 0 bases, the J end by 8 bases, with 11 bases between. The CDR3 is made up of 14 amino acids. CDR1 and CDR2 (germline): SGHRS, YFSETQ.

Sequencing input: peripheral blood. The J gene is TRBJ1-4, the V gene TRBV5-1, with D perhaps TRBD1 (5 bases). The clonotype originates from a man aged 40-55 years with active or convalescent COVID-19. CDR3 in amino acids: CASSLGRVDEKLFF. The CDR3 nucleotides are TGCGCCAGCAGCTTGGGCAGGGTCGACGAAAAACTGTTTTTT.